These T cell receptor beta chains were read from a single sample in a study of cytomegalovirus exposure and HLA in healthy donors. TCRdb keeps only in-frame clones here, not all; method: immunoSEQ multiplex PCR. This table holds 110,000 to 150,000 clones, 75% to 80% found once. The sequenced material came from PBMCs. The receptors derive from a male donor in good health and CMV-seronegative. The CDR3 runs from the conserved cysteine through the conserved F or W. The order of the fields is D gene, V gene, clone size, J gene, CDR3 DNA, CDR3 protein. The D gene is left open where the match is weak. The size field is filled for only some rows; it gives once, few, many or a size class.

NA	TRBV5-4	NA	TRBJ2-5	TGTGCCAGCAGCTCTGGGCCCGAGCATAAGTACTTC	CASSSGPEHKYF
NA	TRBV6-5	NA	TRBJ1-2	TGTGCCAGCAGTCCCGACAGCCTCTATGGCTACACCTTC	CASSPDSLYGYTF
TRBD1	TRBV10-1	NA	TRBJ2-5	TGCGCCAGCAGGGACAGGTACCAAGAGACCCAGTACTTC	CASRDRYQETQYF
TRBD2	TRBV29-1	NA	TRBJ2-3	TGCAGCGCAACGCCGGGACTAGCGGGGGTCTCAGATACGCAGTATTTT	CSATPGLAGVSDTQYF
TRBD2	TRBV27	NA	TRBJ2-1	TGTGCCAGCAGTTGGGAACTAGCGGGGGGTGCGGGTGAGCAGTTCTTC	CASSWELAGGAGEQFF
NA	TRBV27	NA	TRBJ2-7	TGTGCCAGCAGTTTCGAAAGGGAGGCCTACGAGCAGTACTTC	CASSFEREAYEQYF
TRBD2	TRBV5-1	NA	TRBJ2-1	TGCGCCAGCAGCTCGACTAGCGGGAGTGGGAACAATGAGCAGTTCTTC	CASSSTSGSGNNEQFF
TRBD1	TRBV4-1	NA	TRBJ1-2	TGCGCCAGCAGCCTCGACAGGGTAGGCTATGGCTACACCTTC	CASSLDRVGYGYTF
TRBD1	TRBV25-1	once	TRBJ2-3	TGTGCCAGCAGTCCTCGGACAGGGAGCACAGATACGCAGTATTTT	CASSPRTGSTDTQYF
NA	TRBV5-4	NA	TRBJ2-4	TGTGCCAGCAGCTTGGGGTCACAGCCTGGGGCCAAAAACAGTCAGTACTTC	CASSLGSQPGAKNSQYF
TRBD1	TRBV20-1	NA	TRBJ2-7	TGCAGCGCCGGGACAGGGGGCTATCAGTACTTC	CSAGTGGYQYF
NA	TRBV19	NA	TRBJ1-6	TGTGCCAGTAGTCAGCCACGGGGCTCCTATAATTCACCCCTCCACTTT	CASSQPRGSYNSPLHF
NA	TRBV30	NA	TRBJ2-3	TGTGCCCGAATGATCGCAGGGTCAGATACGCAGTATTTT	CARMIAGSDTQYF
TRBD1	TRBV6-4	NA	TRBJ2-2	TGTGCCAGCTCCGGGACAGGTACCGGGGAGCTGTTTTTT	CASSGTGTGELFF
NA	TRBV6-5	NA	TRBJ1-1	TGTGCCAGCCTGAGGCCTCAGGGGGAAGCTTTCTTT	CASLRPQGEAFF
NA	TRBV9	NA	TRBJ2-2	TGTGCCAGCAGCGAATCCCCGAGGAAAGTCACCGGGGAGCTGTTTTTT	CASSESPRKVTGELFF
TRBD1	TRBV6-6	few	TRBJ1-2	TGTGCCAGCAGTCCCGGACAGGGGGCTAACTATGGCTACACCTTC	CASSPGQGANYGYTF
TRBD1	TRBV4-2	once	TRBJ2-5	TGTGCCAGCAGCCAACCGGACAGGGCGGAGACCCAGTACTTC	CASSQPDRAETQYF
TRBD1	TRBV2	NA	TRBJ2-7	TGTGCCAGCAGTGAGGAACAGGGGATATGGTACGAGCAGTACTTC	CASSEEQGIWYEQYF
NA	TRBV4-3	NA	TRBJ2-7	TGCGCCAGCAGCCAAGATATGGCAGTGACCTACGAGCAGTACTTC	CASSQDMAVTYEQYF
NA	TRBV25-1	NA	TRBJ2-2	TGTGCCAGCAGTTTGCAGGGGAACACCGGGGAGCTGTTTTTT	CASSLQGNTGELFF
TRBD1	TRBV5-1	NA	TRBJ2-5	TGCGCCAGCAAACCTCTTTCGGGACAGGGGGAAGAGACCCAGTACTTC	CASKPLSGQGEETQYF
NA	TRBV6-5	NA	TRBJ1-5	TGTGCCAGCAGTTACAGGGGCGGACAGCCCCAGCATTTT	CASSYRGGQPQHF
TRBD2	TRBV5-1	NA	TRBJ2-3	TGCGCCAGCAGCTCCTCGCCGGGAGCGGGAGGAGGTGGGACGCAGTATTTT	CASSSSPGAGGGGTQYF
TRBD1	TRBV18	NA	TRBJ2-7	TGTGCCAGCTCACCGGACAGGGACGAGCAGTACTTC	CASSPDRDEQYF
TRBD1	TRBV14	NA	TRBJ1-2	TGTGCCAGCAGCCAAAAAAACGACAGGGTTTATGGCTACACCTTC	CASSQKNDRVYGYTF
TRBD1	TRBV6-5	NA	TRBJ1-1	TGTGCCAGCAGTTACAGGGGACAGGGACACACTGAAGCTTTCTTT	CASSYRGQGHTEAFF
NA	TRBV4-3	NA	TRBJ1-1	TGCGCCAGCAGCCAAGATACTAGAAGGTGGGACACTGAAGCTTTCTTT	CASSQDTRRWDTEAFF
TRBD2	TRBV10-3	NA	TRBJ2-1	TGTGCCATCAGTGAGTCCATGGGGGGGAGCTCCTACAATGAGCAGTTCTTC	CAISESMGGSSYNEQFF
NA	TRBV12-2	NA	TRBJ2-7	TGTGCAAGTCGTCTACTAGCGGCCTACGAGCAGTACTTC	CASRLLAAYEQYF
TRBD1	TRBV2	NA	TRBJ1-5	TGTGCCAGCAGTGAGGAGACAGGGGCTCAGCCCCGGCATTTT	CASSEETGAQPRHF
NA	TRBV21-1	NA	TRBJ2-1	TGTGCCAGCAGCTTAGGGAAGGGGGGGAACAATGAGCAGTTCTTC	CASSLGKGGNNEQFF
NA	TRBV4-3	NA	TRBJ2-1	TGCGCCAGCAGCCAAGACGGGTGGAATGAGCAGTTCTTC	CASSQDGWNEQFF